This T cell receptor (beta chain) was retrieved from a study of T cells in Graves' hyperthyroidism and ophthalmopathy. Across the study: The initial diagnosis was the point when peripheral blood was collected, ahead of any treatment. Study-level points and caveats: A model using 13 V-J features told ophthalmopathy apart from stable hyperthyroidism. Blood also held most thyroid clonotypes expanded beyond 0.001.

Fresh peripheral blood, roughly 9.8 ml of it, supplied the PBMCs. Concerning this clonotype: Its specificity is unknown.

Regions amplified from RNA transcripts were the TCR beta CDR3 regions. Researchers ran a first-round RT-PCR on the TCR CDR3 using the HTBI primer set. TCRdb itself ran the multiplex PCR reads through MiXCR, one entry per CDR3 protein. The sample lists about 610,000 distinct CDR3 sequences, 14% to 15% seen once, with approximately 4.3% in the top ten. The CDR3 is made up of 15 amino acids. V trimming: 3 bases; J trimming: 1 base; junction bases outside the gene matches: 4. CDR1 and CDR2 from the germline V gene are SGHKS and YYEKEE (reference sequence). The sample consisted of blood. The sequence came from a middle-aged woman with Graves' ophthalmopathy. The chain joins TRBV5-5 to TRBJ2-5; TRBD1 agrees at 9 bases. CDR3 DNA sequence: TGTGCCAGCAGCTGGGGGACAGGGATCCAAGAGACCCAGTACTTC. Amino acids: CASSWGTGIQETQYF.